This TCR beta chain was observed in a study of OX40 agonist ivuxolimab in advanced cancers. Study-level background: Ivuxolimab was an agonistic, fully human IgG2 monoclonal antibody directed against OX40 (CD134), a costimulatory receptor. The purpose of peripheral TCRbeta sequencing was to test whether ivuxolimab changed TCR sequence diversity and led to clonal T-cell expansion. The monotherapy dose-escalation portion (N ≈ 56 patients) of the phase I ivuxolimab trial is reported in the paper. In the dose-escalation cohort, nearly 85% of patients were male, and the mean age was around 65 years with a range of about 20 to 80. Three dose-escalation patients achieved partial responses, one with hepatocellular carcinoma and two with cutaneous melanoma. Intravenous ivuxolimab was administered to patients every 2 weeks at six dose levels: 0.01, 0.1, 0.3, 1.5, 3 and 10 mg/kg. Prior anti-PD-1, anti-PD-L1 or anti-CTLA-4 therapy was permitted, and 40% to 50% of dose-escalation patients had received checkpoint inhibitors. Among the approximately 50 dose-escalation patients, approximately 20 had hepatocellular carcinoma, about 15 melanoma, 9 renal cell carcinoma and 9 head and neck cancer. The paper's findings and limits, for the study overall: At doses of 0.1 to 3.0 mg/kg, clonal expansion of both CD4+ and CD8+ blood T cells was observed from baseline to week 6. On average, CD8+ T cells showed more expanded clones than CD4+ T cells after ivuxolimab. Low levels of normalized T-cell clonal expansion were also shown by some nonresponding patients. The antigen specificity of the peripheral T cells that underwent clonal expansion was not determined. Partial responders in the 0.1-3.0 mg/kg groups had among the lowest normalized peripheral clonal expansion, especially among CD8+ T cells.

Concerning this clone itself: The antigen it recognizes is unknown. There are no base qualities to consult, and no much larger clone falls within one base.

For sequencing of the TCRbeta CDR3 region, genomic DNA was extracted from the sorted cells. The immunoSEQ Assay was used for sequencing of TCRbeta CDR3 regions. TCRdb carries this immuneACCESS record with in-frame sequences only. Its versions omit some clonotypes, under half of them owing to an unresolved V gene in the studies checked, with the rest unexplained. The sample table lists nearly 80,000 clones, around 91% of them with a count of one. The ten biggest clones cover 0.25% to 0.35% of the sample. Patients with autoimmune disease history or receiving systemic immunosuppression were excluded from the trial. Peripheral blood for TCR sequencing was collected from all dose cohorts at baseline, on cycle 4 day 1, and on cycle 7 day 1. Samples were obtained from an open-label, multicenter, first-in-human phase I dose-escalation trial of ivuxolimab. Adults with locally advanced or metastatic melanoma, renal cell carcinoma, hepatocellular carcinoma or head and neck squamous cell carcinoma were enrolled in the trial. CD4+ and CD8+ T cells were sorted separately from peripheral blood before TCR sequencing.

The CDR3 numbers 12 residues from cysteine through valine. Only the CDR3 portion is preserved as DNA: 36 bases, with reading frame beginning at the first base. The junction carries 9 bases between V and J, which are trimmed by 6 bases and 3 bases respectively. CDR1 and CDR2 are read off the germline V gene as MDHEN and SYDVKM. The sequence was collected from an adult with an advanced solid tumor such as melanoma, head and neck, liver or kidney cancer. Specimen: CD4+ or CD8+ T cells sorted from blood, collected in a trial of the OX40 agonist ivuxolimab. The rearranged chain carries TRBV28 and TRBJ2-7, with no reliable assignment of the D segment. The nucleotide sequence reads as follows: TGTGCCAGCAGCTCCGACATCTACGAGCAGTACGTC. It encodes CASSSDIYEQYV.